This T cell receptor beta chain was sequenced for a study of T cells after yellow fever vaccination (dated by TCRdb to about 2019). Concerning the study at large: The SMART-Seq v4 Ultra Low Input RNA kit was used to prepare libraries from fractions with low cell numbers. To track T-cell clones before and after primary and booster YFV17D yellow fever vaccination, bulk TCR alpha and beta repertoires were sequenced longitudinally. The cohort comprised two healthy male donors, one aged 18 to 29 and one aged 30 to 40 years. Bulk PBMC replicates and cell subsets were isolated from blood drawn at multiple timepoints before and after both primary and secondary immunization.

TCR cDNA was synthesized by 5'RACE template switching, through which a universal primer site and unique molecular identifiers were introduced. Priming of cDNA synthesis was performed from both the TCR alpha and TCR beta constant segments. Two PCR steps were used to amplify libraries, with sample barcodes and sequencing adapters being added in the second step. Sequencing of libraries was performed on Illumina HiSeq 2500 (2x100 bp) or NovaSeq (2x150 bp). Concerning the study's data processing: MIGEC handled demultiplexing of reads and collapsing into UMI consensus sequences, while MiXCR performed V(D)J alignment. Vaccine-responding clonotypes were identified with edgeR using replicate PBMC samples, with FDR below 0.01 and a log2 fold change above 5 up to day 15 being required. Each bulk clonotype was labeled CD4 or CD8 based on which sequenced repertoire, CD4 or CD8, contained the clonotype at higher abundance. TCRdb trimmed the raw reads at Q25, called clones with MiXCR and kept productive beta chains. Entries that share a CDR3 protein sequence are merged under the most common genes and DNA. TCRdb, rather than the study authors, made the V and J calls. The sample profile shows about 170,000 distinct CDR3 sequences; 5.5% to 8% of them were found once. Clones ranked in the top ten supply just under 3% of the sample.

With respect to this clonotype: Its binding antigen is unknown. Base qualities are missing; no much larger clone stands one base away.

The trim is 5 bases for V and 0 bases for J, with a gap of 15 bases between the germline ends. The germline V gene sets CDR1 to LGHNA and CDR2 to YNFKEQ. The CDR3 contains 16 residues, cysteine and phenylalanine counted. Just CDR3 DNA is preserved here, 48 bases in frame from base 1. General study outcomes and caveats: A small fraction of clonotypes showed up in both the CD4 and CD8 compartments, probably as a result of convergent recombination. Compared with the primary T-cell response, the secondary T-cell response was faster but weaker, reaching its peak on day 5 rather than on day 15. After the booster, most clones that had expanded after primary vaccination were detected again (around 97% of CD4 and roughly 86% of CD8), suggesting broad maintenance of memory. Computational filtering was needed because FACS-sorted repertoires could contain abundant contaminating clonotypes from the bulk population. Because the study included only a couple of donors, the extent to which the findings can be generalized is limited.

The sample's treatment or condition label, in plain terms: live attenuated yellow fever vaccine strain. A standard Ficoll-Paque protocol was used to isolate PBMCs from peripheral blood. Dynabeads CD4 and CD8 positive selection kits were used to isolate the CD4 and CD8 T-cell fractions. RNA was extracted with TriZol from bulk PBMCs, CD4 and CD8 fractions, and dextramer-positive and dextramer-negative fractions. The material was CD4+ T cells sorted from PBMCs, obtained on the day of the first yellow fever vaccination. This chain joins TRBV4-2 to TRBJ2-3; the D gene is possibly TRBD2, with 5 bases matching. This TCR was recovered from a man aged 18 to 29 who received the YFV17D yellow fever vaccine. Here is the DNA: TGTGCCAGCAGCTTTCAAAGCGGTATTAGCACAGATACGCAGTATTTT. This codes for CASSFQSGISTDTQYF.